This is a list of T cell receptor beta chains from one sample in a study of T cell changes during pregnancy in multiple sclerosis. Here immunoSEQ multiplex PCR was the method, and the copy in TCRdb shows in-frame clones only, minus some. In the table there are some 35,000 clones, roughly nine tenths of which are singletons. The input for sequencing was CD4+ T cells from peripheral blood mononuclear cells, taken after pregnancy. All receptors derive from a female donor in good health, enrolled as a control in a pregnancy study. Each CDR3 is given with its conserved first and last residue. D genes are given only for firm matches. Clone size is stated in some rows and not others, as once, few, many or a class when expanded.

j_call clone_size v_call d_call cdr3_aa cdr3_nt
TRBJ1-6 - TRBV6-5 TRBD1 CASSYMTGPPLHF TGTGCCAGCAGTTATATGACAGGGCCACCCCTCCACTTT
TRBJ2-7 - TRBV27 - CASRLKPGAYEQYF TGTGCCAGCAGGTTGAAACCGGGGGCCTACGAGCAGTACTTC
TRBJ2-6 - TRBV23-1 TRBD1 CASSPGTASGANVLTF TGCGCCAGCAGCCCCGGGACAGCCTCTGGGGCCAACGTCCTGACTTTC
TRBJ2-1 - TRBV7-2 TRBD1 CASSPGTGVSEQFF TGTGCCAGCAGCCCCGGGACAGGAGTAAGTGAGCAGTTCTTC
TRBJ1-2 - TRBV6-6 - CASRSQAYGYTF TGTGCCAGCAGAAGTCAGGCCTATGGCTACACCTTC
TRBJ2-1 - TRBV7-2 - CASSLARTASLEQFF TGTGCCAGCAGCTTAGCGAGGACAGCTAGCCTTGAGCAGTTCTTC
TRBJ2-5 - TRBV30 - CAWSSAGETQYF TGTGCCTGGAGTAGCGCGGGGGAGACCCAGTACTTC
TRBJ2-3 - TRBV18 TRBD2 CASSPPAGGTADTQYF TGTGCCAGCTCACCACCGGCGGGGGGGACGGCAGATACGCAGTATTTT
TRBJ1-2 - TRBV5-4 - CASSLPGDYGYTF TGTGCCAGCAGCTTGCCCGGAGACTATGGCTACACCTTC
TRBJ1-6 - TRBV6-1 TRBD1 CASRTGIYNSPLHF TGTGCCAGCAGGACAGGGATATATAATTCACCCCTCCACTTT
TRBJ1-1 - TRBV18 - CASSRREGGGPLQAFF TGTGCCAGCTCCCGCCGAGAGGGGGGGGGCCCCCTCCAAGCTTTCTTT
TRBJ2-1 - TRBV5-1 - CASSLGDLYNEQFF TGCGCCAGCAGCTTGGGGGACTTATACAATGAGCAGTTCTTC
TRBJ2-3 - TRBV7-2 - CASSLSFRVSTDTQYF TGTGCCAGCAGCCTTAGTTTCAGGGTTTCCACAGATACGCAGTATTTT
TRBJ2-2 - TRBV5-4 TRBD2 CASSLGRTSGNTGELFF TGTGCCAGCAGCTTGGGGCGGACTAGCGGGAACACCGGGGAGCTGTTTTTT
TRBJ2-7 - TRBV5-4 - CASSLGTIYEQYF TGTGCCAGCAGCTTGGGGACTATCTACGAGCAGTACTTC
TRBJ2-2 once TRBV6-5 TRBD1 CASSWAGQGLPGELFF TGTGCCAGCAGTTGGGCGGGACAGGGACTCCCCGGGGAGCTGTTTTTT
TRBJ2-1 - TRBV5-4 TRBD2 CASIAGGPGYNEQFF TGTGCCAGCATCGCGGGGGGGCCAGGCTACAATGAGCAGTTCTTC
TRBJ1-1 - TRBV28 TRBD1 CASSLVGDRGRRDTEAFF TGTGCCAGCAGTTTAGTAGGGGACAGGGGGCGAAGGGACACTGAAGCTTTCTTT
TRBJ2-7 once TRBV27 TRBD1 CASSSNGQGRLHEQYF TGTGCCAGCAGTTCGAATGGACAGGGGAGATTGCACGAGCAGTACTTC
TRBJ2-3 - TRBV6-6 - CASSYVGGKDTQYF TGTGCCAGCAGTTACGTGGGCGGGAAGGATACGCAGTATTTT
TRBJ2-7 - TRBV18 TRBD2 CASSPGGREQYF TGTGCCAGCTCCCCGGGGGGTCGCGAGCAGTACTTC
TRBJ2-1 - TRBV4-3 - CASSQDGKYNEQFF TGCGCCAGCAGCCAAGATGGCAAATACAATGAGCAGTTCTTC
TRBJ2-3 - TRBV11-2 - CASSFVQSTDTQYF TGTGCCAGCAGCTTCGTACAGAGCACAGATACGCAGTATTTT
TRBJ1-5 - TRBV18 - CASSLPGEPQHF TGTGCCAGCTCGCTCCCGGGTGAGCCCCAGCATTTT
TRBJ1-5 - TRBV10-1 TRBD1 CASFLGQGKGNSNQPQHF TGCGCCAGCTTTTTGGGACAGGGGAAAGGAAATAGCAATCAGCCCCAGCATTTT
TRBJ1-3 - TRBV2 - CAPEATGPKTGNTIYF TGTGCCCCAGAGGCCACAGGGCCTAAGACCGGAAACACCATATATTTT
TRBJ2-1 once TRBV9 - CASSAPGEGVQFF TGTGCCAGCAGCGCCCCGGGGGAAGGGGTGCAGTTCTTC
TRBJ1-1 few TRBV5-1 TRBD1 CASSHGTGATEAFF TGCGCCAGCAGCCACGGGACAGGGGCCACTGAAGCTTTCTTT
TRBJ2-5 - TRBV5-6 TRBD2 CASSLVTSGFQETQYF TGTGCCAGCAGCTTGGTGACTAGCGGGTTCCAAGAGACCCAGTACTTC
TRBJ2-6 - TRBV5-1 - CASSIPQGAPVSVANVLTF TGCGCCAGCAGCATCCCCCAGGGCGCACCTGTCTCAGTGGCCAACGTCCTGACTTTC
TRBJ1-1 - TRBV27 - CASSPSVSTEAFF TGTGCCAGCAGTCCATCCGTGAGCACTGAAGCTTTCTTT
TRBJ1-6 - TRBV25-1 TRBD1 CASSEIDRDHSPLHF TGTGCCAGCAGTGAAATCGACAGGGATCATTCACCCCTCCACTTT
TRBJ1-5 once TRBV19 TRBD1 CASSIGRTGENQPQHF TGTGCCAGTAGTATAGGACGGACAGGGGAAAATCAGCCCCAGCATTTT
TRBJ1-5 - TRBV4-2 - CASSQEVEGYNQPQHF TGTGCCAGCAGCCAAGAGGTCGAGGGATACAATCAGCCCCAGCATTTT
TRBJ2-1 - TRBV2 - CASSALGGVQRKEQFF TGTGCCAGCAGTGCCCTAGGAGGGGTCCAGAGGAAGGAGCAGTTCTTC
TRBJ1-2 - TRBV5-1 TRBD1 CASSPTGENYGYTF TGCGCCAGCAGCCCCACAGGGGAAAACTATGGCTACACCTTC
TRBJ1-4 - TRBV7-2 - CASSLPRQALGKLFF TGTGCCAGCAGCTTGCCCCGGCAGGCTCTGGGAAAACTGTTTTTT
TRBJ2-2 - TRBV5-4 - CASSLEQGGTGELFF TGTGCCAGCAGCTTGGAACAGGGCGGCACCGGGGAGCTGTTTTTT
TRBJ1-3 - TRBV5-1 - CASSGTLTDTIYF TGCGCCAGCAGTGGGACACTCACGGACACCATATATTTT